What follows describes a single T cell receptor beta chain. The data originate from a study of shared clonotypes between healthy human individuals. Profiled with immunoSEQ multiplex PCR; TCRdb holds only in-frame clones, not every one. The data hold fewer than 600,000 clones, with 70% to 80% observed a single time. This CDR3 contains 14 residues. The ends were cut back, 0 bases at V and 9 bases at J, with 13 bases in the middle. Per the germline V gene, CDR1 is SGHDT and CDR2 is YYEEEE. The chain combines TRBV5-6 with TRBJ2-1; D is perhaps TRBD2 (6 bases). The material sequenced was PBMCs. The source of this sequence is a woman aged 40 to 55 in good health. Some clones in this sample may be carry-over from other donors' samples. In nucleotides, the CDR3 is TGTGCCAGCAGCTTGGGTTCAGCTAGCGTTGAGCAGTTCTTC. Translated, it gives CASSLGSASVEQFF.